These T cell receptor beta chains were read from a single sample in a study of blood T cell repertoires in COVID-19. Sequencing was performed with immunoSEQ multiplex PCR; in TCRdb, only in-frame clones are kept and a portion is missing. The sample has roughly 260,000 clones, about 88% seen once. The sample comprised peripheral blood. The receptors shown here come from a woman in her thirties or forties who had recovered from COVID-19. CDR3s include the opening cysteine and the closing phenylalanine or tryptophan. The D gene is left open where the match is weak. Clone size, where shown, is once, few, many, or a class for clones that have expanded.

D gene	V gene	J gene	clone size	CDR3 protein	CDR3 DNA
NA	TRBV27	TRBJ1-1	few	CASSLNALPGADKAFF	TGTGCCAGCAGTTTGAACGCTCTACCAGGGGCGGACAAAGCTTTCTTT
NA	TRBV2	TRBJ1-2	NA	CASSGPTSGYGYTF	TGTGCCAGCAGTGGCCCGACTTCGGGCTATGGCTACACCTTC
TRBD1	TRBV18	TRBJ1-3	NA	CASSPSSGTGISGNTIYF	TGTGCCAGCTCACCATCGTCCGGGACAGGTATTTCAGGAAACACCATATATTTT
NA	TRBV2	TRBJ1-1	NA	CASSVPRLQNTEAFF	TGTGCCAGCAGTGTACCGAGACTCCAGAACACTGAAGCTTTCTTT
TRBD1	TRBV19	TRBJ2-3	once	CASSRDRGPTDTQYF	TGTGCCAGTAGCCGGGACAGGGGACCCACAGATACGCAGTATTTT
NA	TRBV2	TRBJ1-5	NA	CASSEGGGPQPQHF	TGTGCCAGCAGTGAGGGAGGGGGTCCTCAGCCCCAGCATTTT
TRBD1	TRBV5-1	TRBJ1-2	NA	CASSLGQGSFGYTF	TGCGCCAGCAGCTTGGGACAGGGCTCGTTTGGCTACACCTTC
NA	TRBV7-9	TRBJ2-7	few	CASSLYRDPYEQYF	TGTGCCAGCAGCTTATACAGGGACCCCTACGAGCAGTACTTC
NA	TRBV9	TRBJ2-1	NA	CASSKQGPYNEQFF	TGTGCCAGCAGCAAACAGGGACCATACAATGAGCAGTTCTTC
NA	TRBV18	TRBJ2-7	NA	CASSPSRNYEQYF	TGTGCCAGCTCACCGTCGAGGAACTACGAGCAGTACTTC
NA	TRBV15	TRBJ2-7	NA	CASGESGSYEQYF	TGTGCCTCAGGAGAATCGGGATCCTACGAGCAGTACTTC
TRBD2	TRBV28	TRBJ2-5	once	CASSLGLAGAQETQYF	TGTGCCAGCAGTCTAGGACTAGCGGGGGCTCAAGAGACCCAGTACTTC
NA	TRBV18	TRBJ2-3	NA	CASSPPRDTDTQYF	TGTGCCAGCTCACCGCCCAGGGACACAGATACGCAGTATTTT
TRBD1	TRBV18	TRBJ1-2	NA	CASSAGQQTYYGYTF	TGTGCCAGCTCAGCGGGACAGCAGACCTACTATGGCTACACCTTC
TRBD1	TRBV15	TRBJ1-2	NA	CATSTATLRDSLGHTF	TGTGCCACCAGCACAGCGACACTCCGGGACAGTCTGGGCCACACCTTC
NA	TRBV6-6	TRBJ2-2	NA	CASTERPVTGELFF	TGTGCCAGCACTGAACGTCCAGTCACCGGGGAGCTGTTTTTT
TRBD2	TRBV2	TRBJ2-2	NA	CASRRGGAPTGELFF	TGTGCCAGCAGGCGGGGGGGGGCTCCCACCGGGGAGCTGTTTTTT
TRBD1	TRBV5-1	TRBJ1-1	NA	CASSQGTGARSTEAFF	TGCGCCAGCAGCCAGGGGACAGGGGCTCGGAGCACTGAAGCTTTCTTT
TRBD1	TRBV19	TRBJ2-3	once	CASRPRQGGTDTQYF	TGTGCCAGTAGACCAAGACAGGGAGGCACAGATACGCAGTATTTT
TRBD1	TRBV7-9	TRBJ1-2	once	CASSFLQGAGNYGYTF	TGTGCCAGCAGTTTTTTACAGGGGGCTGGAAACTATGGCTACACCTTC
NA	TRBV19	TRBJ2-7	NA	CASSKRLRGDEQYF	TGTGCCAGTAGTAAAAGACTGCGCGGGGACGAGCAGTACTTC
NA	TRBV19	TRBJ2-6	NA	CASRLIGANVLTF	TGTGCCAGCAGGCTTATCGGGGCCAACGTCCTGACTTTC
NA	TRBV28	TRBJ2-7	once	CASSGREQYF	TGTGCCAGCAGTGGCCGCGAGCAGTACTTC
NA	TRBV29-1	TRBJ1-5	NA	CSALRGWDEPQHF	TGCAGCGCCCTCCGGGGGTGGGATGAGCCCCAGCATTTT
TRBD1	TRBV19	TRBJ1-2	few	CASSTWDRGRYGYTF	TGTGCCAGTAGTACCTGGGACAGGGGAAGGTATGGCTACACCTTC
NA	TRBV11-3	TRBJ2-1	NA	CASSEDWNEQFF	TGTGCCAGCAGCGAAGACTGGAATGAGCAGTTCTTC
NA	TRBV4-3	TRBJ2-7	once	CASSQVFAVSSYEQYF	TGCGCCAGCAGCCAAGTATTTGCGGTAAGCTCCTACGAGCAGTACTTC
NA	TRBV18	TRBJ1-4	NA	CASSLKGLGGLNEKLFF	TGTGCCAGCTCACTCAAAGGACTTGGGGGCCTTAATGAAAAACTGTTTTTT
TRBD1	TRBV27	TRBJ2-7	NA	CASSPGTGPSYEQYF	TGTGCCAGCAGTCCGGGGACAGGGCCCTCCTACGAGCAGTACTTC
NA	TRBV5-6	TRBJ2-7	NA	CASSLAGGYSYEQYF	TGTGCCAGCAGCTTGGCCGGCGGATATTCCTACGAGCAGTACTTC
TRBD2	TRBV12-3/TRBV12-4	TRBJ2-1	NA	CASSFPGGNEQFF	TGTGCCAGCAGCTTCCCGGGGGGCAATGAGCAGTTCTTC
NA	TRBV6-5	TRBJ2-4	NA	CASSYEAGRTNIQYF	TGTGCCAGCAGTTACGAGGCAGGGCGTACAAACATTCAGTACTTC